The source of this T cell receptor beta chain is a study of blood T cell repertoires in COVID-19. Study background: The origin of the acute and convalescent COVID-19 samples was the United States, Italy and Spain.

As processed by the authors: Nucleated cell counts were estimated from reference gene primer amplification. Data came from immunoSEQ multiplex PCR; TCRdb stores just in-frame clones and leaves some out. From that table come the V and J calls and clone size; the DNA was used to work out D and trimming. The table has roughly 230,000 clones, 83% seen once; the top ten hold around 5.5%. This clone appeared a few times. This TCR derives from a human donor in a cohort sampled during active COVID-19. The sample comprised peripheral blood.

As DNA, the CDR3 is TGTGCCAGCAGCATCGCGGCTTTAGACAGGTCCTCCTACGAGCAGTACTTC. Translating gives CASSIAALDRSSYEQYF. This chain uses TRBV7-9 with TRBJ2-7, with D tentatively TRBD1 (6 bases). Trimming took off 5 bases at V and 0 bases at J, with 20 bases between the two ends. CDR1 and CDR2 (germline): SEHNR, FQNEAQ (reference sequence). CDR3 length: 17 residues.